One and the same sample provided the 19 T cell receptor beta chains below, sequenced in a study of blood T cells in healthy people across ages. Next came a second PCR, run for about 7 to 12 cycles, which used a sample-barcoded 5' primer along with a J-beta primer mix. Using its own MiXCR run on the 5' RACE reads, TCRdb lists one record per CDR3 protein. The sample records 1.5 million to 2 million distinct CDR3 sequences, around 48% being singletons. Sequencing input: blood. These receptors all come from a woman in her 40s in good health.

V and J are TRBV7-2 and TRBJ2-3; D unclear. Per the germline V gene, CDR1 is SGHTA and CDR2 is FQGNSA. V was cut by 4 bases and J by 4 bases, with 9 bases left in between. The length of the CDR3 is 13 residues. CDR3 in DNA: TGTGCCAGCAGCTGGACCGTACCAGATACGCAGTATTTT. Protein product: CASSWTVPDTQYF. Combining the CDR3 with reference TRBV7-2 and TRBJ2-3 gives the whole variable domain GAGVSQSPSNKVTEKGKDVELRCDPISGHTALYWYRQSLGQGLEFLIYFQGNSAPDKSGLPSDRFSAERTGGSVSTLTIQRTQQEDSAVYLCASSWTVPDTQYFGPGTRLTVL.

V and J are TRBV29-1 and TRBJ2-5; 9 nucleotides align to TRBD2. Germline CDR1 SQVTM, CDR2 ANQGSEA. The CDR3 loop spans 15 amino acids. The V and J ends lost 2 bases and 1 base, in that order; junction bases with no gene match: 5. In DNA, the CDR3 is TGCAGCGTTGAATCTAGCGGGGTCCTCCAAGAGACCCAGTACTTC. It specifies CSVESSGVLQETQYF.

This chain uses TRBV10-1 with TRBJ2-4; possibly TRBD1 for D (5 bases). The J call is uncertain, as TRBJ2-5 better fits the DNA end. The CDR3 runs to 15 residues. Germline CDR1 is WNHNN and CDR2 is SYGVQD (reference sequence). The CDR3 loop is CASSESGVGQETQYF. CDR3 sequence (DNA): TGCGCCAGCAGTGAGTCAGGGGTGGGCCAAGAGACCCAGTACTTC.

This rearrangement joins TRBV2 to TRBJ2-4, with D perhaps matching TRBD2 (6 bases). Germline V gene sequence: CDR1 SNHLY, CDR2 FYNNEI. V was shortened by 2 bases and J by 3 bases, with 17 bases between the two germline ends. This CDR3 is built from 17 residues. The CDR3, as DNA: TGTGCCAGCAGTGAAAGGGCGGGGCCCCTTAACAAAAACATTCAGTACTTC. Translation gives CASSERAGPLNKNIQYF.

This clonotype appeared a single time. The V gene is TRBV5-1, the J gene TRBJ2-5; D might be TRBD2 (5 bases). The J call may not be correct, given that the DNA end is closer to TRBJ2-4. The germline V gene encodes CDR1 SGHRS and CDR2 YFSETQ. The CDR3 length is 16 residues. The chain's CDR3 is CASSSEVAQRGNIQYF. The DNA for the CDR3 is TGCGCCAGCAGCTCGGAGGTGGCCCAACGGGGAAACATTCAGTACTTC.

This clonotype was seen a few times. CDR3 coding DNA: TGCGCCAGCAGCCCACATCAGAGAAATACGCAGTATTTT. Translated: CASSPHQRNTQYF. V gene TRBV4-1 combines with J gene TRBJ2-3; unclear D gene. This CDR3 has 13 residues. Germline values: CDR1 MGHRA, CDR2 YSYEKL. Trimming pared 4 bases from V and 7 bases from J, leaving 12 bases between.

The V and J genes are TRBV5-1 and TRBJ1-1; D perhaps matches TRBD1 (5 bases). The V end lost 5 bases, the J end lost 3 bases, and 14 bases lay between the germline ends. In germline, CDR1 is SGHRS, CDR2 YFSETQ. This CDR3 is 14 amino acids long. Here the CDR3 reads CASRSPGGDTEAFF. CDR3 bases: TGCGCCAGCAGGTCCCCCGGGGGAGACACTGAAGCTTTCTTT.

The gene calls are TRBV6-2 or TRBV6-3 and TRBJ1-5, with a possible D match to TRBD1 (6 bases). Germline values: CDR1 MNHEY, CDR2 SVGEGT. There are 14 residues in the CDR3. V was clipped by 8 bases and J by 0 bases, with 11 bases between them. CDR3 in DNA: TGTGCCAGCTCTAACAGGGCTAGCAATCAGCCCCAGCATTTT. Translation: CASSNRASNQPQHF.

This clonotype was seen a handful of times. The chain links TRBV5-1 to TRBJ1-3, with a possible D match to TRBD1 (5 bases). Germline CDR1 is SGHRS and CDR2 is YFSETQ. This CDR3 contains 19 residues. V was clipped by 4 bases and J by 0 bases, with 23 bases between them. In nucleotides, the CDR3 is TGCGCCAGCAGCCTGGGACCGCAATCCACCCAATTCTCTGGAAACACCATATATTTT. Translation: CASSLGPQSTQFSGNTIYF.

The chain joins TRBV7-2 to TRBJ1-3; no firm D call. Germline CDR1 is SGHTA and CDR2 is FQGNSA. This CDR3 spans 15 amino acids. Between the trimmed V and J ends, which lost 2 bases and 0 bases, there was a span of 8 bases. The chain's CDR3 is CASSLSDFSGNTIYF. The CDR3 DNA reads as TGTGCCAGCAGCTTATCGGACTTCTCTGGAAACACCATATATTTT. The full variable domain, rest sourced from reference TRBV7-2 and TRBJ1-3, is GAGVSQSPSNKVTEKGKDVELRCDPISGHTALYWYRQSLGQGLEFLIYFQGNSAPDKSGLPSDRFSAERTGGSVSTLTIQRTQQEDSAVYLCASSLSDFSGNTIYFGEGSWLTVV.

The J gene is TRBJ2-5, the V gene TRBV6-2 or TRBV6-3, with 8 bases identical to TRBD2. The DNA end lines up better with TRBJ2-7; the J call may be wrong. Germline V gene data show CDR1 as MNHEY and CDR2 as SVGEGT. CDR3 length: 15 amino acids. CDR3 in DNA: TGTGCCAGCAGCTCCTCATGGAGCGGGAGCCTCGAGCAGTACTTC. Its translation is CASSSSWSGSLEQYF.

Comments on this clonotype: The junction does not match germline at one end; this may be a read error. The V gene is TRBV7-2, the J gene TRBJ2-1; 7 positions match TRBD1. The CDR3 contains 14 residues. CDR1 and CDR2 (germline): SGHTA, FQGNSA. CDR3 DNA: TGCGCCTCCTCGGGCCAGGGGGTATTGAATGAGCAGTTCTTC. Amino acid sequence: CASSGQGVLNEQFF.

This chain joins TRBV20-1 and TRBJ2-4; 8 bases line up with TRBD2. Gene TRBJ2-7 matches the end of the DNA better, so the J call may be wrong. CDR3 size: 15 residues. Germline values: CDR1 DFQATT, CDR2 SNEGSKA (reference sequence). Here the CDR3 DNA reads TGCAGTGCTAGAGGGGGACTAGAGCCGGGGTACGAGCAGTACTTC. This gives the protein CSARGGLEPGYEQYF.

V and J are TRBV5-1 and TRBJ2-1; D unclear. With 4 bases removed from V and 1 base from J, the gap between germline ends came to 24 bases. The CDR3 covers 19 residues. Germline loops: CDR1 SGHRS, CDR2 YFSETQ. This CDR3 reads CASSVFESPVYPSYNEQFF. CDR3 bases: TGCGCCAGCAGCGTCTTCGAAAGCCCCGTTTATCCGTCCTACAATGAGCAGTTCTTC.

This clonotype showed up just a few times. The chain joins TRBV4-2 to TRBJ1-2; no reliable D call. Trimming cost V 9 bases and J 6 bases, with 8 bases left between them. CDR1 is LGHNA, CDR2 YNFKEQ, per germline. There are 10 residues in the CDR3. In nucleotides, the CDR3 is TGTGCCAGTCAAGGGAATGGCTACACCTTC. Its translation: CASQGNGYTF.

In its sample, this clonotype was seen a few times. The rearrangement uses TRBV7-2 and TRBJ2-1; D unresolved. This CDR3 contains 15 residues. The germline CDR1 and CDR2 sequences are SGHTA and FQGNSA. The ends were cut back, 5 bases at V and 4 bases at J, with 15 bases in the middle. This CDR3 is CASSADPFRYNEQFF. In nucleotides, the CDR3 is TGTGCCAGCAGCGCCGACCCCTTCCGGTACAATGAGCAGTTCTTC.

This clonotype was counted between two and nine times. The chain joins TRBV11-1 to TRBJ2-3; no clear D. The CDR3 consists of 15 residues. Trimming stripped 5 bases from V and 4 bases from J, with 16 bases between. CDR1 is SGHAT and CDR2 is FQDESV in the germline V gene (reference sequence). This CDR3 is CASSPRNIRPDTQYF. CDR3 coding DNA: TGTGCCAGCAGCCCAAGAAACATCCGGCCAGATACGCAGTATTTT.

This clonotype was recorded a few times. This chain uses TRBV29-1 with TRBJ2-3, with 7 bases matching TRBD2. Per the germline V gene, CDR1 is SQVTM and CDR2 is ANQGSEA. The V segment lost 1 base and the J segment 0 bases; nucleotides outside the gene matches: 13. CDR3 length: 18 amino acids. The CDR3 loop reads CSVEGGGLGRSSTDTQYF. CDR3 DNA: TGCAGCGTTGAAGGGGGAGGGCTAGGGCGATCTAGCACAGATACGCAGTATTTT.

The chain couples TRBV29-1 to TRBJ1-1, with D hard to call. Germline V gene data show CDR1 as SQVTM and CDR2 as ANQGSEA. The CDR3 extends over 12 amino acids. CDR3 loop: CNVHRVVTEAFF. DNA for the CDR3: TGCAACGTACATCGCGTTGTTACTGAAGCTTTCTTT. Full variable domain (rest looked up from reference TRBV29-1 and TRBJ1-1): SAVISQKPSRDICQRGTSLTIQCQVDSQVTMMFWYRQQPGQSLTLIATANQGSEATYESGFVIDKFPISRPNLTFSTLTVSNMSPEDSSIYLCNVHRVVTEAFFGQGTRLTVV.